A selection of T cell receptor beta chains follows, all from one sample in a study of cytomegalovirus exposure and HLA in healthy donors. Repertoires were generated with immunoSEQ multiplex PCR, while TCRdb's copy carries only in-frame clones and drops some. The sample shows 150,000 to 200,000 clones, roughly three quarters of them seen only once. Sequenced: PBMCs. The receptor set was obtained from a male donor in good health and CMV-seronegative. Each CDR3 is given with its conserved first and last residue. D genes are given only for firm matches. Clone size, where shown, is once, few, many, or a class for clones that have expanded.

V: TRBV29-1; size: .; J: TRBJ2-1; D: .; CDR3: CSVDPGSPYNEQFF; DNA: TGCAGCGTTGATCCTGGGAGTCCCTACAATGAGCAGTTCTTC
V: TRBV6-5; size: .; J: TRBJ2-1; D: TRBD2; CDR3: CASSLIAGLSYNEQFF; DNA: TGTGCCAGCAGTTTAATAGCGGGACTAAGTTACAATGAGCAGTTCTTC
V: TRBV18; size: .; J: TRBJ2-1; D: TRBD2; CDR3: CASSPTGGSQYEQFF; DNA: TGTGCCAGCTCACCAACCGGGGGGTCTCAGTATGAGCAGTTCTTC
V: TRBV25-1; size: .; J: TRBJ1-4; D: TRBD1; CDR3: CASSQDRANEKLFF; DNA: TGTGCCAGCAGTCAGGACAGGGCTAATGAAAAACTGTTTTTT
V: TRBV5-6; size: .; J: TRBJ2-4; D: .; CDR3: CASSLIHSSADIQYF; DNA: TGTGCCAGCAGCTTGATTCATTCTAGCGCGGACATTCAGTACTTC
V: TRBV30; size: .; J: TRBJ1-3; D: .; CDR3: CACMTVNSGNTIYF; DNA: TGTGCCTGTATGACAGTTAACTCTGGAAACACCATATATTTT
V: TRBV9; size: .; J: TRBJ2-2; D: TRBD2; CDR3: CASSGLAAGELFF; DNA: TGTGCCAGCAGCGGACTAGCGGCCGGGGAGCTGTTTTTT
V: TRBV28; size: .; J: TRBJ1-5; D: .; CDR3: CASRVGVQPQHF; DNA: TGTGCCAGCAGGGTAGGAGTCCAGCCCCAGCATTTT
V: TRBV6-6; size: .; J: TRBJ1-4; D: .; CDR3: CASSQNGAGEKLFF; DNA: TGTGCCAGCAGCCAGAATGGGGCTGGTGAAAAACTGTTTTTT
V: TRBV2; size: .; J: TRBJ2-1; D: TRBD2; CDR3: CASSGPGGRSSYNEQFF; DNA: TGTGCCAGCAGCGGACCGGGGGGAAGGAGCTCCTACAATGAGCAGTTCTTC
V: TRBV7-6; size: few; J: TRBJ2-7; D: .; CDR3: CASSLPGNEQYF; DNA: TGTGCCAGCAGTTTGCCAGGGAACGAGCAGTACTTC